The TCR beta chain described here comes from a study of cytomegalovirus exposure and HLA in healthy donors. Study-level results: Follow-up analysis later connected one missense variant in DCLRE1C with trimming of TCR beta V- and J-genes. The study listed 164 cytomegalovirus-associated TCR beta chains.

The PCR made use of 60 Vbeta and 13 Jbeta primers. Here immunoSEQ multiplex PCR was the method, and the copy in TCRdb shows in-frame clones only, minus some. The sample table includes some 34,000 clones. The CDR3 runs 13 residues. Germline CDR1 GTSNPN, CDR2 SVGIG (reference sequence). V gave up 8 bases and J gave up 8 bases, with 19 bases separating them. Concerning this clone itself: What it binds is not known.

This chain connects TRBV30 to TRBJ2-4; possibly TRBD2 for D (6 bases). Sequenced: PBMCs. This TCR was recovered from a man between 35 and 55 years old in good health and CMV-seronegative. CDR3 protein: CAPTGTLPHIQYF. CDR3 nucleotide sequence: TGTGCCCCAACCGGGACTCTACCCCACATTCAGTACTTC.